A selection of T cell receptor beta chains follows, all from one sample in a study of blood T cell repertoires in COVID-19. The method was immunoSEQ multiplex PCR; TCRdb's version includes in-frame clones alone and lacks a portion of them. The sample lists a few hundred thousand clones, under 90% occurring once. Sequencing was carried out using peripheral blood. These receptors were collected from a young man with active or convalescent COVID-19. Both conserved end residues are part of each CDR3. Fields, in order: D gene, J gene, clone size, V gene, CDR3 length, CDR3 protein, CDR3 DNA. D genes are given only for firm matches. Clone size, where shown, is once, few, many, or a class for clones that have expanded.

D gene: .
J gene: TRBJ1-6
clone size: .
V gene: TRBV30
CDR3 length: 15
CDR3 protein: CAWSGGSPLNSPLHF
CDR3 DNA: TGTGCCTGGAGTGGCGGTAGTCCCCTTAATTCACCCCTCCACTTT

D gene: .
J gene: TRBJ2-3
clone size: .
V gene: TRBV5-1
CDR3 length: 15
CDR3 protein: CASSSPDSSTDTQYF
CDR3 DNA: TGCGCCAGCAGCTCCCCTGACAGCAGCACAGATACGCAGTATTTT

D gene: .
J gene: TRBJ1-2
clone size: .
V gene: TRBV7-8
CDR3 length: 16
CDR3 protein: CASSLEGRAGPHGYTF
CDR3 DNA: TGTGCCAGCAGCTTAGAAGGCCGCGCGGGGCCTCATGGCTACACCTTC

D gene: .
J gene: TRBJ2-1
clone size: .
V gene: TRBV7-9
CDR3 length: 11
CDR3 protein: CASGATGEQFF
CDR3 DNA: TGTGCCAGCGGAGCGACGGGAGAACAGTTCTTC

D gene: TRBD1
J gene: TRBJ2-3
clone size: .
V gene: TRBV5-6
CDR3 length: 16
CDR3 protein: CASTRRDRGGTDTQYF
CDR3 DNA: TGTGCCAGCACCCGACGGGACAGGGGGGGCACAGATACGCAGTATTTT

D gene: TRBD1
J gene: TRBJ2-7
clone size: .
V gene: TRBV28
CDR3 length: 14
CDR3 protein: CASSSTGSTYEQYF
CDR3 DNA: TGTGCCAGCAGCTCGACAGGGTCCACCTACGAGCAGTACTTC

D gene: TRBD2
J gene: TRBJ2-2
clone size: .
V gene: TRBV9
CDR3 length: 15
CDR3 protein: CASRGGLVGPRELFF
CDR3 DNA: TGTGCCAGCAGAGGGGGACTAGTTGGGCCCAGGGAGCTGTTTTTT

D gene: .
J gene: TRBJ1-4
clone size: few
V gene: TRBV5-1
CDR3 length: 13
CDR3 protein: CASRRDDREKLFF
CDR3 DNA: TGCGCCAGCAGAAGGGATGACAGAGAAAAACTGTTTTTT

D gene: TRBD2
J gene: TRBJ2-5
clone size: .
V gene: TRBV15
CDR3 length: 16
CDR3 protein: CATSRDSSGRVETQYF
CDR3 DNA: TGTGCCACCAGCAGAGATTCGAGCGGGAGGGTAGAGACCCAGTACTTC

D gene: .
J gene: TRBJ1-5
clone size: .
V gene: TRBV19
CDR3 length: 13
CDR3 protein: CASSIEWEQPQHF
CDR3 DNA: TGTGCCAGTAGTATAGAATGGGAGCAGCCCCAGCATTTT

D gene: .
J gene: TRBJ1-4
clone size: .
V gene: TRBV6-5
CDR3 length: 13
CDR3 protein: CASSYSYQEKLFF
CDR3 DNA: TGTGCCAGCAGTTACTCATATCAGGAAAAACTGTTTTTT

D gene: .
J gene: TRBJ1-2
clone size: .
V gene: TRBV30
CDR3 length: 13
CDR3 protein: CAWSAGTAYGYTF
CDR3 DNA: TGTGCCTGGAGCGCCGGGACTGCCTATGGCTACACCTTC

D gene: .
J gene: TRBJ1-5
clone size: .
V gene: TRBV5-1
CDR3 length: 16
CDR3 protein: CASSFNSQGTGQPQHF
CDR3 DNA: TGCGCCAGCAGCTTTAATTCTCAGGGTACAGGTCAGCCCCAGCATTTT

D gene: TRBD1
J gene: TRBJ1-1
clone size: .
V gene: TRBV29-1
CDR3 length: 13
CDR3 protein: CSGRQGFRTEAFF
CDR3 DNA: TGCAGCGGCCGACAGGGTTTTCGCACTGAAGCTTTCTTT

D gene: .
J gene: TRBJ1-1
clone size: few
V gene: TRBV3-1/TRBV3-2
CDR3 length: 14
CDR3 protein: CAPNFTQANTEAFF
CDR3 DNA: TGTGCCCCTAATTTTACTCAGGCGAACACTGAAGCTTTCTTT

D gene: TRBD1
J gene: TRBJ2-7
clone size: .
V gene: TRBV6-5
CDR3 length: 15
CDR3 protein: CASSYSHRGTYEQYF
CDR3 DNA: TGTGCCAGCAGTTACAGTCACAGGGGCACCTACGAGCAGTACTTC

D gene: .
J gene: TRBJ2-1
clone size: .
V gene: TRBV5-4
CDR3 length: 16
CDR3 protein: CASSSSLSPLRNEQFF
CDR3 DNA: TGTGCCAGCAGCTCCTCACTATCCCCTCTACGGAATGAGCAGTTCTTC

D gene: TRBD2
J gene: TRBJ2-1
clone size: .
V gene: TRBV3-1/TRBV3-2
CDR3 length: 18
CDR3 protein: CASSQQTSGRPRHNEQFF
CDR3 DNA: TGTGCCAGCAGCCAACAGACTAGCGGGAGACCCCGCCACAATGAGCAGTTCTTC

D gene: .
J gene: TRBJ2-1
clone size: .
V gene: TRBV19
CDR3 length: 16
CDR3 protein: CASSIGIEWTHNEQFF
CDR3 DNA: TGTGCCAGTAGTATAGGGATCGAGTGGACACACAATGAGCAGTTCTTC